The 12 T cell receptor beta chains below were found in one sample sequenced in a study of cytomegalovirus exposure and HLA in healthy donors. PCR amplification relied on 60 Vbeta primers (plus 13 Jbeta primers). Repertoires were generated with immunoSEQ multiplex PCR, while TCRdb's copy carries only in-frame clones and drops some. Counted here are about 150,000 clones, roughly 84% occurring once; the ten biggest clones make up about 2.4%. The sample comprised PBMCs. All receptors derive from a woman under 30 in good health and CMV-seronegative.

V gene TRBV4-2 combines with J gene TRBJ2-1, with D maybe TRBD2 (7 bases). Deletions cut 2 bases from V and 4 bases from J, with 15 bases between. The CDR3 has 16 amino acids. Germline assignment: CDR1 LGHNA and CDR2 YNFKEQ. DNA for the CDR3: TGTGCCAGCAGCCAACCAAGGGGGGGGGTTTACAATGAGCAGTTCTTC. Its protein product is CASSQPRGGVYNEQFF.

The count of this clone is one. This chain joins TRBV18 and TRBJ1-2, with D maybe TRBD1 (6 bases). The germline V gene encodes CDR1 KGHSH and CDR2 LQKENI. The germline V and J ends were trimmed by 2 bases and 3 bases, with 13 bases remaining between them. The CDR3 extends over 15 amino acids. The CDR3 DNA sequence: TGTGCCAGCTCACCATCCAGGGGCTTAGACTATGGCTACACCTTC. Amino acids: CASSPSRGLDYGYTF.

This clone appeared a single time. The V and J genes are TRBV18 and TRBJ2-7; a possible D gene is TRBD1 (5 bases). This CDR3 is built from 14 residues. Germline lookup yields CDR1 KGHSH and CDR2 LQKENI. V was pared by 1 base and J by 5 bases, with 12 bases between. This chain's CDR3 is CASSPRAGNHEQYF. The DNA of the CDR3 is TGTGCCAGCTCACCACGTGCAGGGAACCACGAGCAGTACTTC.

This chain joins TRBV28 and TRBJ1-2; D is perhaps TRBD1 (5 bases). The V and J ends lost 1 base and 5 bases respectively, with 20 bases between them. The CDR3 spans 17 residues. Germline CDR1 MDHEN, CDR2 SYDVKM. For the CDR3, the DNA is TGTGCCAGCAGTTTATTGGGCGGGGCCGCGCGGACATATGGCTACACCTTC. It encodes CASSLLGGAARTYGYTF.

This clone was counted a few times. The gene calls are TRBV9 and TRBJ2-1; 9 bases fit TRBD2. The CDR3 has 17 amino acids. Germline V gives CDR1 SGDLS, CDR2 YYNGEE. Unmatched junction bases numbered 10, after V lost 3 bases and J lost 3 bases. The DNA for the CDR3 is TGTGCCAGCAGCGCCCTTGCCCCAGCGGGGGGCTACAATGAGCAGTTCTTC. It translates to CASSALAPAGGYNEQFF.

J is TRBJ2-3 and V is TRBV28; possibly TRBD2 for D (5 bases). V lost 5 bases to trimming and J lost 1 base, with 10 bases between them. The CDR3 has 14 residues. CDR1 is MDHEN, CDR2 SYDVKM, per germline. DNA for the CDR3: TGTGCCAGCAGTCGAGGGCTGGGCACAGATACGCAGTATTTT. Amino acids: CASSRGLGTDTQYF. Looking up the rest from reference TRBV28 and TRBJ2-3 gives the full variable domain: DVKVTQSSRYLVKRTGEKVFLECVQDMDHENMFWYRQDPGLGLRLIYFSYDVKMKEKGDIPEGYSVSREKKERFSLILESASTNQTSMYLCASSRGLGTDTQYFGPGTRLTVL.

The chain combines TRBV5-5 with TRBJ1-1; 7 nucleotides agree with TRBD1. The CDR3 totals 15 residues. CDR1 is SGHKS and CDR2 is YYEKEE in the germline V gene (reference sequence). With 7 bases clipped from V and 0 bases from J, the junction kept 9 bases outside the gene matches. CDR3 DNA sequence: TGTGCCAGCCGACAGGGTCGGGGTCTGAACACTGAAGCTTTCTTT. Its protein is CASRQGRGLNTEAFF. The full variable domain, with the rest looked up from reference TRBV5-5 and TRBJ1-1, is DAGVTQSPTHLIKTRGQQVTLRCSPISGHKSVSWYQQVLGQGPQFIFQYYEKEERGRGNFPDRFSARQFPNYSSELNVNALLLGDSALYLCASRQGRGLNTEAFFGQGTRLTVV.

This clone came up a few times. The chain employs TRBV4-3 and TRBJ1-5, with a weak D call TRBD1 (5 bases). The germline V gene has CDR1 LGHNA and CDR2 YSLEER. V lost 1 base and J lost 2, with 12 bases in between. CDR3 size: 16 residues. CDR3 bases: TGCGCCAGCAGCCAAGTTCCGACAGTCGGCAATCAGCCCCAGCATTTT. Translated, it gives CASSQVPTVGNQPQHF.

V usage is TRBV27 and J usage is TRBJ2-1; 8 bases line up with TRBD1. The CDR3 length is 13 residues. The germline gives CDR1 MNHEY, CDR2 SMNVEV (reference sequence). V was clipped by 10 bases and J by 8 bases; unmatched bases: 10. In DNA, the CDR3 is TGTGCCATCGGACAGGGAGAAACGGATGAGCAGTTCTTC. It codes for CAIGQGETDEQFF.

The chain carries TRBV11-3 and TRBJ1-1; 7 nucleotides line up with TRBD1. CDR1 is SGHNT and CDR2 is YENEEA in the germline V gene. The length of the CDR3 is 13 residues. V trimming: 1 base; J trimming: 7 bases; junction bases outside the gene matches: 3. CDR3 loop: CASSLGGDSEAFF. The DNA of the CDR3 is TGTGCCAGCAGCTTAGGTGGGGACAGTGAAGCTTTCTTT.

The V gene is TRBV27, the J gene TRBJ1-5; 8 bases are shared with TRBD1. With V trimmed by 8 bases and J by 4 bases, 10 bases remained unmatched. The length of the CDR3 is 15 residues. Germline V lookup: CDR1 MNHEY, CDR2 SMNVEV (reference sequence). CDR3 DNA: TGTGCCAGCCAGGTCAGGACAGGGTTGAATCAGCCCCAGCATTTT. Protein: CASQVRTGLNQPQHF.

The V call is TRBV7-3, the J call TRBJ2-6; tentative D call: TRBD1 (6 bases). The ends were cut back, 5 bases at V and 0 bases at J, with 17 bases in the middle. Germline CDR1 is SGHTA and CDR2 is FQGTGA. This CDR3 comprises 18 residues. CDR3 protein: CASSHRGILNSGANVLTF. The CDR3 DNA is TGTGCCAGCAGCCATAGGGGGATCCTTAACTCTGGGGCCAACGTCCTGACTTTC.